One sample yielded the 8 T cell receptor beta chains listed below, sequenced in a study of blood T cell repertoires in COVID-19. Here immunoSEQ multiplex PCR was the method, and the copy in TCRdb shows in-frame clones only, minus some. The data show some 56,000 clones, more than 75% seen once. Sequences were obtained from peripheral blood. These receptors all stem from a man aged 60-69 years with acute or convalescent COVID-19.

The chain couples TRBV7-9 to TRBJ2-2, with 9 bases lining up with TRBD1. Germline CDR1 reads SEHNR; CDR2 reads FQNEAQ (reference sequence). This CDR3 is 15 amino acids long. The V segment lost 5 bases and the J segment 7 bases; nucleotides outside the gene matches: 8. The DNA of the CDR3 is TGTGCCAGCAGCAAACAGGGGGCGCATGGCGGGGAGCTGTTTTTT. It specifies CASSKQGAHGGELFF. The variable domain in full, completed from reference TRBV7-9 and TRBJ2-2, reads DTGVSQNPRHKITKRGQNVTFRCDPISEHNRLYWYRQTLGQGPEFLTYFQNEAQLEKSRLLSDRFSAERPKGSFSTLEIQRTEQGDSAMYLCASSKQGAHGGELFFGEGSRLTVL.

The rearrangement uses TRBV5-6 and TRBJ2-2; D perhaps matches TRBD2 (5 bases). The CDR3 loop spans 13 amino acids. The ends were cut back, 6 bases at V and 6 bases at J, with 12 bases in the middle. Germline loops: CDR1 SGHDT, CDR2 YYEEEE. CDR3: CASNGLYPGELFF. In nucleotides, the CDR3 is TGTGCCAGCAACGGACTTTACCCCGGGGAGCTGTTTTTT.

The chain carries TRBV6-5 and TRBJ1-6; D not resolved. The CDR3 totals 12 residues. Looked up from germline, CDR1 is MNHEY and CDR2 is SVGAGI. Deletions cut 4 bases from V and 7 bases from J, with 5 bases between. CDR3 sequence: CASSFQNSPLHF. CDR3 coding DNA: TGTGCCAGCAGTTTTCAGAATTCACCCCTCCACTTT.

The J gene is TRBJ1-2, the V gene TRBV6-5, with D tentatively TRBD1 (6 bases). Germline CDR1 MNHEY, CDR2 SVGAGI. V lost 6 bases, J lost 0 bases, and 8 bases lay in between. The CDR3 is made up of 13 amino acids. CDR3 in DNA: TGTGCCAGCAGAAGACAGGCTAACTATGGCTACACCTTC. This encodes CASRRQANYGYTF.

The chain has TRBV28 and TRBJ2-2; 8 nucleotides line up with TRBD2. V lost 7 bases, J lost 0 bases, and 7 bases stayed unmatched. This CDR3 has 16 residues. Germline V lookup: CDR1 MDHEN, CDR2 SYDVKM. In DNA, the CDR3 is TGTGCCAGCATCCGGGGGGGTAGTACGAACACCGGGGAGCTGTTTTTT. Translated, it gives CASIRGGSTNTGELFF.

The chain has TRBV5-6 and TRBJ2-6; 10 positions agree with TRBD1. The CDR3 is 17 amino acids. Trimming took 3 bases from V and 3 from J; bases not matched to a gene: 6. Germline-derived CDR1 and CDR2 are SGHDT and YYEEEE. CDR3 in DNA: TGTGCCAGCAGCTCCGAGGACAGGGGGTATGGGGCCAACGTCCTGACTTTC. It is translated as CASSSEDRGYGANVLTF.

The V call is TRBV2, the J call TRBJ2-7, with TRBD1 matching over 11 bases. The CDR3 extends over 13 amino acids. Trimming at V came to 6 bases and at J to 4 bases, leaving 2 bases not matched to a gene. Germline assignment: CDR1 SNHLY and CDR2 FYNNEI. The DNA for the CDR3 is TGTGCCAGCAGCGGGGACAGGGGGTACGAGCAGTACTTC. Residues: CASSGDRGYEQYF.

This clone was seen just once. The chain combines TRBV14 with TRBJ2-1; D is undetermined. V lost 4 bases and J lost 7, with 17 bases in between. CDR3 length: 15 residues. In germline, CDR1 is SGHDN, CDR2 FVKESK. Here the CDR3 DNA reads TGTGCCAGCAGCCTCCAACTGGGCTCTGGAAATGAGCAGTTCTTC. It is translated as CASSLQLGSGNEQFF.